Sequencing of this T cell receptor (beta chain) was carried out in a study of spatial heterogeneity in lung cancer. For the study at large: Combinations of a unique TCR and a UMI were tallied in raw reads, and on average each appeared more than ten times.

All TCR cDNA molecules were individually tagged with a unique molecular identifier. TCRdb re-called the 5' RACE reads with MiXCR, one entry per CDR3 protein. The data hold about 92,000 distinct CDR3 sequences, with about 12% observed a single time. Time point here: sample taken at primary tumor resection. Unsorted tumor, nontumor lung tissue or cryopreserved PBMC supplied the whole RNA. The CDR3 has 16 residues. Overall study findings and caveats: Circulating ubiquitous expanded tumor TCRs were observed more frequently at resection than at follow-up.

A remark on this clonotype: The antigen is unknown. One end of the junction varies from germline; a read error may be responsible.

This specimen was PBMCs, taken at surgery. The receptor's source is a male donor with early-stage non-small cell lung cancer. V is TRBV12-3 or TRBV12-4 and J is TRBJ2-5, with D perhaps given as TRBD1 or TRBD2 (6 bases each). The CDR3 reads CASSGIVGGGQDTQYF. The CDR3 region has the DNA TGTGCCAGCAGTGGCATTGTCGGGGGCGGTCAAGACACCCAGTACTTC.